Each of the 16 T cell receptor beta chains below was sequenced from the same sample in a study of identical twins. TCRdb redid the calling of the 5' RACE reads with MiXCR, one entry per CDR3 protein. In the table there are some 460,000 distinct CDR3 sequences, approximately 14% of which are singletons. This sample was also put to use in a study of yellow fever vaccine responses in identical twins.

Sequencing input: CD4+ T cells sorted from blood. These receptors were obtained from a woman younger than 30 in good health.

This clonotype has a handful of counts. This rearrangement joins TRBV29-1 to TRBJ2-7, with D maybe TRBD2 (5 bases). Trimming removed 7 bases at V and 6 bases at J, with 16 bases between. Per the germline V gene, CDR1 is SQVTM and CDR2 is ANQGSEA. The CDR3 is 12 amino acids. The CDR3 sequence is CSAEGRSGEQYF. CDR3 nucleotide sequence: TGCAGCGCCGAGGGTCGGAGCGGCGAGCAGTACTTC.

This clonotype was seen a few times. This chain connects TRBV6-1 to TRBJ2-4, with 7 positions matching TRBD1. This CDR3 is 15 amino acids long. The trim removed 5 bases at V and 4 bases at J, leaving 8 bases unmatched. Germline V gene lookup returns CDR1 MNHNS and CDR2 SASEGT. The CDR3 loop reads CASSMTTGMKNIQYF. The CDR3 nucleotides read TGTGCCAGCAGTATGACGACAGGGATGAAAAACATTCAGTACTTC.

This clonotype has more than one count but fewer than ten. The chain's CDR3 is CASSPGAVSETQYF. CDR3 DNA: TGTGCCAGCTCACCAGGGGCAGTCTCTGAGACCCAGTACTTC. This chain uses TRBV18 with TRBJ2-5, with D possibly TRBD1 on 5 matching bases. Germline loops: CDR1 KGHSH, CDR2 LQKENI. V was cut by 2 bases and J by 5 bases, with 12 bases left in between. The CDR3 extends over 14 amino acids.

CDR3 protein: CASSIVIAGTYEQYF. The CDR3 DNA is TGTGCCAGCAGCATTGTTATAGCTGGAACCTACGAGCAGTACTTC. V and J are TRBV11-2 and TRBJ2-7, with unresolved D. The CDR3 has 15 amino acids. Germline CDR1 reads SGHAT; CDR2 reads FQNNGV. V lost 5 bases, J lost 2 bases, and 16 bases lay in between. Full variable domain (missing parts from reference TRBV11-2 and TRBJ2-7): EAGVAQSPRYKIIEKRQSVAFWCNPISGHATLYWYQQILGQGPKLLIQFQNNGVVDDSQLPKDRFSAERLKGVDSTLKIQPAKLEDSAVYLCASSIVIAGTYEQYFGPGTRLTVT.

V is TRBV28 and J is TRBJ2-5; D may be TRBD2 (7 bases). Between the trimmed V and J ends, which lost 7 bases and 2 bases, there was a span of 23 bases. This CDR3 spans 17 amino acids. Germline CDR1 MDHEN, CDR2 SYDVKM. CDR3 region: CASTTTSKGGGQETQYF. The CDR3 DNA is TGTGCCAGCACCACAACCTCAAAGGGAGGGGGACAAGAGACCCAGTACTTC.

This clonotype turned up a few times. The chain combines TRBV14 with TRBJ2-3; D is perhaps TRBD2 (5 bases). Deletions cut 0 bases from V and 0 bases from J, with 16 bases between. Germline CDR1 SGHDN, CDR2 FVKESK. CDR3 length: 18 amino acids. CDR3 region: CASSQEPLSGSSTDTQYF. In nucleotides, the CDR3 is TGTGCCAGCAGCCAAGAACCCCTCAGCGGATCTAGCACAGATACGCAGTATTTT.

The V call is TRBV9, the J call TRBJ2-2, with 9 nucleotides matching TRBD1. Germline V gene data show CDR1 as SGDLS and CDR2 as YYNGEE. This CDR3 is built from 15 residues. Trimming at V came to 1 base and at J to 3 bases, leaving 1 base not matched to a gene. The CDR3 reads CASSVRDRDTGELFF. CDR3 sequence (DNA): TGTGCCAGCAGCGTACGGGACAGGGACACCGGGGAGCTGTTTTTT.

This clonotype was seen a handful of times. CDR3 nucleotides: TGCAGTGCCAGGACTAGCGGGAGACGGGGCGAGCAGTTCTTC. It yields the protein CSARTSGRRGEQFF. The rearrangement joins TRBV20-1 to TRBJ2-1; 13 positions match TRBD2. J lost 10 bases, V lost 6 bases, and 9 bases had no gene match. CDR1 is DFQATT and CDR2 is SNEGSKA in the germline V gene (reference sequence). This CDR3 spans 14 amino acids.

This clonotype has at least ten counts. The gene calls are TRBV4-3 and TRBJ2-3, with D perhaps matching TRBD2 (5 bases). Germline-derived CDR1 and CDR2 are LGHNA and YSLEER. The CDR3 covers 13 residues. With 0 bases removed from V and 9 bases from J, the gap between germline ends came to 10 bases. The CDR3 loop reads CASSQDVRGTQYF. The CDR3, as DNA: TGCGCCAGCAGCCAAGATGTACGAGGGACGCAGTATTTT.

Written as DNA, the CDR3 is TGTGCCAGCAGGAAACTAGCGGGGACGACCTACGAGCAGTACTTC. It translates to CASRKLAGTTYEQYF. The gene calls are TRBV7-9 and TRBJ2-7; 10 bases are shared with TRBD2. Losses at the gene ends were 6 bases for V and 2 bases for J; bases not matched to a gene: 7. The CDR3 contains 15 residues. Looked up from germline, CDR1 is SEHNR and CDR2 is FQNEAQ (reference sequence).

In its sample, this clonotype was seen a few times. The rearrangement joins TRBV7-9 to TRBJ1-6; 7 nucleotides line up with TRBD1. V trimming: 3 bases; J trimming: 7 bases; junction bases outside the gene matches: 3. Germline V CDR1 and CDR2: SEHNR, FQNEAQ (reference sequence). This CDR3 region has 14 residues. CDR3 protein: CASSLGDRNSPLHF. CDR3 nucleotide sequence: TGTGCCAGCAGCTTGGGGGACAGAAATTCACCCCTCCACTTT.

This chain joins TRBV15 and TRBJ2-7; D possibly uses TRBD1 or TRBD2 (5 bases each). V lost 0 bases, J lost 2 bases, and 11 bases lay in between. Germline CDR1 and CDR2: LNHNV and YYDKDF (reference sequence). The CDR3 runs 15 residues. The CDR3 protein is CATSRDQGRPYEQYF. The CDR3 nucleotides read TGTGCCACCAGCAGAGATCAGGGACGGCCCTACGAGCAGTACTTC.

This clonotype was detected ten times or more. At one of its ends the junction is not consistent with the germline gene, which may arise from a read error. The rearrangement joins TRBV29-1 to TRBJ2-7; 10 bases align to TRBD2. Germline V gene lookup returns CDR1 SQVTM and CDR2 ANQGSEA. The CDR3 extends over 15 amino acids. CDR3 in amino acids: CSAEGTSASSYEQYF. Written as DNA, the CDR3 is TGCAGCGCTGAAGGGACTAGCGCCTCCTCCTACGAGCAGTACTTC.

This chain joins TRBV6-5 and TRBJ2-5; D is undetermined. Trimming removed 6 bases at V and 5 bases at J, with 10 bases between. The CDR3 consists of 12 residues. Looked up from germline, CDR1 is MNHEY and CDR2 is SVGAGI. CDR3 DNA: TGTGCCAGCAGATCACCCGGGGAGACCCAGTACTTC. Translated, it gives CASRSPGETQYF.

This clonotype turned up a few times. The rearrangement joins TRBV12-3 or TRBV12-4 to TRBJ2-4; 9 nucleotides match TRBD1. This CDR3 comprises 14 residues. J was trimmed by 7 bases and V by 8 bases; bases with no gene match: 9. The CDR3 protein is CASEDRGKNNIQYF. The CDR3 region has the DNA TGTGCCAGCGAGGACAGGGGAAAAAACAACATTCAGTACTTC.

This clonotype was detected only a few times. The chain joins TRBV7-8 to TRBJ2-3, with D perhaps TRBD1 or TRBD2 (5 bases each). Trimming cost V 4 bases and J 0 bases, with 14 bases left between them. Germline CDR1 and CDR2: SGHVS and FQNEAQ. The CDR3 spans 16 residues. CDR3 sequence: CASSWGPRGSTDTQYF. CDR3 bases: TGTGCCAGCAGCTGGGGACCGAGGGGTAGCACAGATACGCAGTATTTT. The full variable domain, with the rest looked up from reference TRBV7-8 and TRBJ2-3, is GAGVSQSPRYKVAKRGQDVALRCDPISGHVSLFWYQQALGQGPEFLTYFQNEAQLDKSGLPSDRFFAERPEGSVSTLKIQRTQQEDSAVYLCASSWGPRGSTDTQYFGPGTRLTVL.